This T cell receptor beta chain was recorded in a study of OX40 agonist ivuxolimab in advanced cancers. Germline V gene data show CDR1 as SGDLS and CDR2 as YYNGEE. The CDR3 has 14 residues. Trimming pared 0 bases from V and 9 bases from J, leaving 13 bases between. TCRdb's table, derived via immunoSEQ multiplex PCR, lists solely in-frame clones and lacks some. The top ten clones hold 0.25% to 0.3% of a sample with fewer than 120,000 clones, over 85% of them seen once. This sequence was found in an adult with an advanced solid tumor such as melanoma, head and neck, liver or kidney cancer. The chain joins TRBV9 to TRBJ1-3, with a tentative D call TRBD1 (5 bases). The material sequenced was CD4+ or CD8+ T cells sorted from blood, taken in a trial of the OX40 agonist ivuxolimab. The CDR3 protein is CASSVGPGQVTIYF. Here the CDR3 DNA reads TGTGCCAGCAGCGTAGGTCCAGGGCAAGTCACCATATATTTT.